Listed below are T cell receptor beta chains from one sample, sequenced in a study of spatial heterogeneity in lung cancer. TCRdb re-analysed the 5' RACE reads in MiXCR, keeping a single row per CDR3 protein. Counted here are over 15,000 distinct CDR3 sequences, roughly 6.3% occurring once; the ten biggest clones make up about 26%. Specimen: PBMCs, collected at follow-up. The receptors stem from a male donor with early-stage non-small cell lung cancer. CDR3s include the opening cysteine and the closing phenylalanine or tryptophan. A D gene is named only where the DNA matches it firmly. Only some rows state a clone size, as once, few, many or a class for expanded clones.

J gene,D gene,clone size,V gene,CDR3 protein,CDR3 DNA
TRBJ2-2,NA,many,TRBV28,CASSLYPRRGGELFF,TGTGCCAGCAGTTTATACCCTCGGAGGGGCGGGGAGCTGTTTTTT
TRBJ1-1,NA,many,TRBV28,CASSPHGSKNTEAFF,TGTGCCAGCAGTCCCCATGGGTCGAAGAACACTGAAGCTTTCTTT
TRBJ2-5,NA,many,TRBV2,CASSAQGAQETQYF,TGTGCCAGCAGTGCACAGGGAGCACAAGAGACCCAGTACTTC
TRBJ1-3,TRBD1,NA,TRBV7-2,CASSLDRGAGNTKYF,TGTGCCAGCAGCTTGGACAGGGGGGCCGGAAACACCAAATATTTT
TRBJ2-1,TRBD2,many,TRBV27,CASSILAGGPNEQFF,TGTGCCAGCAGCATTCTAGCGGGAGGGCCTAATGAGCAGTTCTTC
TRBJ2-1,TRBD2,many,TRBV5-1,CASSPGVAGPYNEQFF,TGCGCCAGCAGCCCCGGGGTAGCGGGACCCTACAATGAGCAGTTCTTC
TRBJ2-1,NA,many,TRBV20-1,CSARVESAGNEQFF,TGCAGTGCTAGAGTCGAGAGCGCGGGCAATGAGCAGTTCTTC
TRBJ2-1,TRBD2,NA,TRBV6-2/TRBV6-3,CASSYWGLADNEQFF,TGTGCCAGCAGTTACTGGGGACTAGCGGACAATGAGCAGTTCTTC
TRBJ1-1,TRBD1,many,TRBV5-4,CASSFSGQGGTEAFF,TGTGCCAGCAGCTTTTCGGGACAGGGGGGGACTGAAGCTTTCTTT
TRBJ2-2,NA,few,TRBV20-1,CSARGRRGALTGELFF,TGCAGTGCTAGAGGGCGACGCGGGGCTCTCACCGGGGAGCTGTTTTTT
TRBJ2-3,TRBD1,many,TRBV20-1,CSASPGGKDTQYF,TGCAGTGCTAGCCCAGGGGGAAAAGATACGCAGTATTTT
TRBJ2-2,NA,NA,TRBV4-3,CASSQEVPGANTGELFF,TGCGCCAGCAGCCAAGAAGTTCCAGGGGCTAACACCGGGGAGCTGTTTTTT
TRBJ2-1,TRBD2,NA,TRBV7-2,CASSLVGTSGAPTLNEQFF,TGTGCCAGCAGCTTAGTCGGGACTAGCGGGGCCCCAACCCTCAATGAGCAGTTCTTC
TRBJ2-7,NA,many,TRBV13,CASSLGGPTSYEQYF,TGTGCCAGCAGCTTAGGCGGACCGACTTCCTACGAGCAGTACTTC
TRBJ2-2,TRBD2,many,TRBV11-2,CASSPGLAFDTGELFF,TGTGCCAGCAGCCCCGGACTAGCGTTTGATACCGGGGAGCTGTTTTTT
TRBJ2-7,NA,many,TRBV28,CASLGWQGSNEQYF,TGTGCCAGCCTTGGATGGCAGGGGAGTAACGAGCAGTACTTC
TRBJ1-6,TRBD1,NA,TRBV6-5,CASSTQGALNSPLHF,TGTGCCAGCAGTACTCAGGGGGCACTTAATTCACCCCTCCACTTT
TRBJ2-1,NA,many,TRBV4-3,CASSQDRTGNEQFF,TGCGCCAGCAGCCAAGATCGGACGGGCAATGAGCAGTTCTTC
TRBJ2-7,NA,few,TRBV7-2,CASSLGGDLGYEQYF,TGTGCCAGCAGCTTAGGGGGGGACCTGGGCTACGAGCAGTACTTC
TRBJ2-7,NA,many,TRBV7-2,CASSTVGGETYEQYF,TGTGCCAGCAGCACCGTAGGTGGGGAGACGTACGAGCAGTACTTC
TRBJ1-1,NA,many,TRBV4-1,CASSQVGTGKGFF,TGCGCCAGCAGCCAAGTTGGGACGGGCAAAGGTTTCTTT
TRBJ2-2,NA,many,TRBV12-3/TRBV12-4,CASTRGPNTGELFF,TGTGCCAGCACTCGGGGGCCGAACACCGGGGAGCTGTTTTTT
TRBJ2-5,TRBD1,many,TRBV5-1,CASTGQGIGETQYF,TGCGCCAGCACGGGACAGGGGATCGGAGAGACCCAGTACTTC